This is a list of T cell receptor beta chains from one sample in a study of blood T cell repertoires in COVID-19. Here immunoSEQ multiplex PCR was the method, and the copy in TCRdb shows in-frame clones only, minus some. Seen here are 300,000 to 400,000 clones, 85% to 90% observed once, and the top ten hold about 1%. Source material: PBMCs or T cells enriched from blood (not recorded which). The source of these receptors is a man aged 18-30 years who had recovered from COVID-19. Both conserved end residues are part of each CDR3. A D gene is named only where the DNA matches it firmly. For some rows the clone size is stated as once, few or many, or as a class when expanded; others skip it.

clone_size | j_call | d_call | v_call | cdr3_nt | cdr3_aa
NA | TRBJ2-1 | NA | TRBV7-3 | TGTGCCAGCAGCTGGAGTTACTGGGGAGTGGTTCACAATGAGCAGTTCTTC | CASSWSYWGVVHNEQFF
NA | TRBJ1-4 | NA | TRBV3-1/TRBV3-2 | TGTGCCAGCAGCCCACAGGGCGGGGGTGAAAAACTGTTTTTT | CASSPQGGGEKLFF
NA | TRBJ2-7 | TRBD1 | TRBV15 | TGTGCCACCAGCAGCCGGACAGGGCACGAGCAGTACTTC | CATSSRTGHEQYF
NA | TRBJ1-1 | NA | TRBV9 | TGTGCCAGCAGCGGAACGGTGAACACTGAAGCTTTCTTT | CASSGTVNTEAFF
NA | TRBJ2-7 | TRBD2 | TRBV30 | TGTGCCTGGACCGCGGGACTAGCGGAGGATCGGACCTACGAGCAGTACTTC | CAWTAGLAEDRTYEQYF
NA | TRBJ2-1 | NA | TRBV27 | TGTGCCAGCAGTCCCGCGGAAAGCTCCTACAATGAGCAGTTCTTC | CASSPAESSYNEQFF
once | TRBJ1-3 | NA | TRBV5-8 | TGTGCCAGCAGCTTGAATGGGCTTATGACTGGAAACACCATATATTTT | CASSLNGLMTGNTIYF
NA | TRBJ2-7 | NA | TRBV21-1 | TGTGCCAGCAGCCGAGACCCGGACTTCACCTACGAGCAGTACTTC | CASSRDPDFTYEQYF
NA | TRBJ1-2 | NA | TRBV18 | TGTGCCAGCTCATCGGACTCTAACTATGGCTACACCTTC | CASSSDSNYGYTF
NA | TRBJ1-4 | NA | TRBV7-8 | TGTGCCAGCAGCTTAATGGTTAGCAGTGAAAAACTGTTTTTT | CASSLMVSSEKLFF
NA | TRBJ1-1 | NA | TRBV5-1 | TGCGCCAGCAGCTTGGATGGAGACACTGAAGCTTTCTTT | CASSLDGDTEAFF
NA | TRBJ2-1 | TRBD2 | TRBV9 | TGTGCCAGCAGCGTAGATAGCGGGGGTTACAATGAGCAGTTCTTC | CASSVDSGGYNEQFF
NA | TRBJ2-2 | NA | TRBV7-3 | TGTGCCAGCAGTTTAGGGGGACTTAGGTTTCTAGACACCGGGGAGCTGTTTTTT | CASSLGGLRFLDTGELFF
NA | TRBJ2-5 | NA | TRBV7-9 | TGTGCCAGCAGCTTATCCGGGATCCAACAAGAGACCCAGTACTTC | CASSLSGIQQETQYF
NA | TRBJ2-3 | TRBD1 | TRBV24-1 | TGTGCCACCAGTGATTTTAGACAGGGGGCTATACCAGATACGCAGTATTTT | CATSDFRQGAIPDTQYF
NA | TRBJ2-3 | TRBD2 | TRBV2 | TGTGCCAGCAGTGAAAGACTAGCGGGCACAGATACGCAGTATTTT | CASSERLAGTDTQYF
few | TRBJ1-2 | TRBD1 | TRBV20-1 | TGCAGTGCTAGTGGGCGGACAGGGGGATATGGCTACACCTTC | CSASGRTGGYGYTF
NA | TRBJ1-2 | TRBD1 | TRBV3-1/TRBV3-2 | TGTGCCAGCAGCCAAGGTATCAGGCAGGGGGATGGCTACACCTTC | CASSQGIRQGDGYTF
once | TRBJ2-2 | TRBD1 | TRBV6-4 | TGTGCCAGCAGTGAGGACAGGGGTAGCGGGGAGCTGTTTTTT | CASSEDRGSGELFF
NA | TRBJ1-1 | NA | TRBV12-3/TRBV12-4 | TGTGCCAGCAGTTTCGGCACTGAAGCTTTCTTT | CASSFGTEAFF
few | TRBJ2-1 | TRBD2 | TRBV9 | TGTGCCAGCAGCGGAAATAGCGGGGGGACAAACTACAATGAGCAGTTCTTC | CASSGNSGGTNYNEQFF
NA | TRBJ1-3 | NA | TRBV9 | TGTGCCAGCGGCCTTTGGAGCTCTGGAAACACCATATATTTT | CASGLWSSGNTIYF
few | TRBJ2-2 | TRBD1 | TRBV19 | TGTGCCAGTAGAACTTTGATAGGACAGGGGTTGAGCGGGGAGCTGTTTTTT | CASRTLIGQGLSGELFF
once | TRBJ1-3 | NA | TRBV29-1 | TGCAGCGTTGTTACCGATTACTTCTCTACCTCCGGAAACACCATATATTTT | CSVVTDYFSTSGNTIYF
once | TRBJ2-2 | NA | TRBV3-1/TRBV3-2 | TGTGCCAGCAGTACGGGCACCGGGGAGCTGTTTTTT | CASSTGTGELFF
NA | TRBJ2-7 | NA | TRBV9 | TGTGCCAGCAGCGTAGAGGGGTACGAGCAGTACTTC | CASSVEGYEQYF
NA | TRBJ1-4 | NA | TRBV18 | TGTGCCAGCTCACCGCCGGGTTCTTATAATGAAAAACTGTTTTTT | CASSPPGSYNEKLFF
NA | TRBJ1-1 | TRBD1 | TRBV25-1 | TGTGCCAGCAGCCCAACGGGACAGGGGAACACTGAAGCTTTCTTT | CASSPTGQGNTEAFF
NA | TRBJ1-3 | TRBD1 | TRBV7-6 | TGTGCCAGCAGCTTATTCACCAGGGGGCTTTCAGGAAACACCATATATTTT | CASSLFTRGLSGNTIYF
once | TRBJ2-7 | NA | TRBV5-1 | TGCGCCAGCTCAGGATTCTCCTACGAGCAGTACTTC | CASSGFSYEQYF
NA | TRBJ2-7 | TRBD2 | TRBV7-2 | TGTGCCAGCAGCTCCCGACTAGCGGGAGTAATCGGCGAGCAGTACTTC | CASSSRLAGVIGEQYF